Listed below are T cell receptor beta chains from one sample, sequenced in a study of CXCR3-negative and CXCR3-positive naive CD8 T cells. Following a re-call of the 5' RACE reads, TCRdb has one entry per CDR3 protein and lacks DNA. The table lists approximately 100,000 distinct CDR3 sequences, with 0.38% in the top ten. Specimen: naive CXCR3+ CD8+ T cells from blood. The receptors here all came from a human donor in good health. Some clones in this sample may be carry-over from other donors' samples. CDR3s include the opening cysteine and the closing phenylalanine or tryptophan. Fields, in order: CDR3 length, V gene, J gene, CDR3 protein.

12	TRBV29-1	TRBJ2-7	CSVEGSAYEQYF
16	TRBV20-1	TRBJ2-7	CSASTPGLAGHYEQYF
13	TRBV29-1	TRBJ2-1	CSVRLSSYNEQFF
13	TRBV29-1	TRBJ2-1	CSVEGLAGDEQFF
13	TRBV7-6	TRBJ2-1	CASSLGLADEQFF
14	TRBV29-1	TRBJ2-7	CSVKVEALSYEQYF
14	TRBV4-1	TRBJ1-6	CASSQVAGNSPLHF
18	TRBV15	TRBJ2-1	CATSTQEEERVPYGEQFF
13	TRBV3-1	TRBJ1-2	CASSQVTGGDYTF
16	TRBV7-9	TRBJ2-7	CASSFPTSGRFYEQYF
13	TRBV7-9	TRBJ2-3	CATVERFGDTQYF
13	TRBV12-3/TRBV12-4	TRBJ2-5	CASSTGLAETQYF
14	TRBV29-1	TRBJ2-5	CSVRVTPNRETQYF
16	TRBV15	TRBJ2-3	CATSRTLAPRTDTQYF
17	TRBV5-1	TRBJ2-5	CASSIGLAGGPRETQYF
17	TRBV12-5	TRBJ2-2	CASGLSPATLNTGELFF
14	TRBV29-1	TRBJ2-6	CSVADVSGANVLTF
17	TRBV27	TRBJ2-7	CASSSISSETQPYEQYF
14	TRBV23-1	TRBJ2-7	CASSAEGQEDEQYF
12	TRBV11-3	TRBJ1-1	CASSSERTEAFF
13	TRBV5-1	TRBJ2-7	CASSLDRDYEQYF
16	TRBV4-3	TRBJ1-4	CASSQDRQGRGEKLFF
13	TRBV18	TRBJ1-1	CASSLPQIGKTFF